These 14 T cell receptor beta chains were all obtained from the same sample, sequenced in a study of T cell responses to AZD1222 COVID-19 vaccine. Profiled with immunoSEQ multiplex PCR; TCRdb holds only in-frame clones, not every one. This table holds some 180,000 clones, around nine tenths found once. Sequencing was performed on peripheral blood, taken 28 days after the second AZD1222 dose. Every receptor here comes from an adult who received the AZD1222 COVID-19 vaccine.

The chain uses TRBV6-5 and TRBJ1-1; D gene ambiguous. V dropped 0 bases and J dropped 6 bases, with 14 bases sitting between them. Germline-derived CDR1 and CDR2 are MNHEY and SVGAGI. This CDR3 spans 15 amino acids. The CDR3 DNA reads TGTGCCAGCAGTTACTCCCCGCGAACTCGGCCTGAAGCTTTCTTT. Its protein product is CASSYSPRTRPEAFF.

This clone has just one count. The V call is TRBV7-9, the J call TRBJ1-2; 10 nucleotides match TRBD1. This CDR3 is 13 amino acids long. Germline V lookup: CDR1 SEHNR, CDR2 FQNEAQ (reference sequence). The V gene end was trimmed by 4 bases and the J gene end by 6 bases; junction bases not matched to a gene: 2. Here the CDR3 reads CASSSGQGNGYTF. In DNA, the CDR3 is TGTGCCAGCAGCTCGGGACAGGGGAATGGCTACACCTTC.

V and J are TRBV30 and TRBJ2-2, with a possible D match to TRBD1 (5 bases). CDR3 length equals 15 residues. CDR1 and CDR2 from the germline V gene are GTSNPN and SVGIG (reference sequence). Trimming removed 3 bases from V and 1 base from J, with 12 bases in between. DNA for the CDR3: TGTGCCTGGAGAGAAACCGGACAGAACACCGGGGAGCTGTTTTTT. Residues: CAWRETGQNTGELFF. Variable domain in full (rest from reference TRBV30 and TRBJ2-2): SQTIHQWPATLVQPVGSPLSLECTVEGTSNPNLYWYRQAAGRGLQLLFYSVGIGQISSEVPQNLSASRPQDRQFILSSKKLLLSDSGFYLCAWRETGQNTGELFFGEGSRLTVL.

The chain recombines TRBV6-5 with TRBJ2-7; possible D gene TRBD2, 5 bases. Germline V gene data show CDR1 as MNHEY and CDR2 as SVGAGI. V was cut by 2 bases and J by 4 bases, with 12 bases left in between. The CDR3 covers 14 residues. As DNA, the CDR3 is TGTGCCAGCAGTTACAGGGAGAGGGAGTACGAGCAGTACTTC. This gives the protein CASSYREREYEQYF.

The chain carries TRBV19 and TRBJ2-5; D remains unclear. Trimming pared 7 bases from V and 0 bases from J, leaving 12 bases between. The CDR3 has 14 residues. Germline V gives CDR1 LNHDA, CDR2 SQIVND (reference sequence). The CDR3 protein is CASTATYNQETQYF. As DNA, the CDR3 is TGTGCCAGTACCGCGACCTATAACCAAGAGACCCAGTACTTC.

The CDR3 nucleotides are TGTGCCAGCAGTTACTCGGTGGTCAGCCAGAGGTACAATGAGCAGTTCTTC. Amino acid sequence: CASSYSVVSQRYNEQFF. This chain joins TRBV6-2 or TRBV6-3 and TRBJ2-1; D not resolved. Trimming removed 0 bases at V and 4 bases at J, with 16 bases between. Per germline, CDR1 MNHEY and CDR2 SVGEGT. The CDR3 length is 17 residues.

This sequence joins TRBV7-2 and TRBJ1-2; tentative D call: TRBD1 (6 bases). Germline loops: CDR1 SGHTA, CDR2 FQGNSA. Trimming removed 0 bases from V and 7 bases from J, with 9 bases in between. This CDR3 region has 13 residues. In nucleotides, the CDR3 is TGTGCCAGCAGCTTAGCGACAGGCGGTGGCTACACCTTC. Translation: CASSLATGGGYTF.

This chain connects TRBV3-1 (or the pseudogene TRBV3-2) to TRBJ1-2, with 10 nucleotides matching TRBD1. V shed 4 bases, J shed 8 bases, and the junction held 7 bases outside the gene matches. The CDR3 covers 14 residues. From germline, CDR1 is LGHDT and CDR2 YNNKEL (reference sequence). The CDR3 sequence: CASSRGQGMWGYTF. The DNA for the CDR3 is TGTGCCAGCAGCCGGGGACAGGGGATGTGGGGCTACACCTTC.

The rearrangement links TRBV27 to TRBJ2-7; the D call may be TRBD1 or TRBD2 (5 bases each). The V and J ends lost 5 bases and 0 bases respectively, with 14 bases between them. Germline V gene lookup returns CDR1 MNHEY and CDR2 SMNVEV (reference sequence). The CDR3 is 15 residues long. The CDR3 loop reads CASSITGRSSYEQYF. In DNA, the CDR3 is TGTGCCAGCAGTATAACGGGGCGCAGCTCCTACGAGCAGTACTTC.

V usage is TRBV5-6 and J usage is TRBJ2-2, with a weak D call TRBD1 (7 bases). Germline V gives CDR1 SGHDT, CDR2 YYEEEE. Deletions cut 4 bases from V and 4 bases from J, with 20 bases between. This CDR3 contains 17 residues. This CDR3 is CASSTIQGGPSTGELFF. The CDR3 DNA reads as TGTGCCAGCAGCACCATCCAGGGGGGCCCGAGCACCGGGGAGCTGTTTTTT.

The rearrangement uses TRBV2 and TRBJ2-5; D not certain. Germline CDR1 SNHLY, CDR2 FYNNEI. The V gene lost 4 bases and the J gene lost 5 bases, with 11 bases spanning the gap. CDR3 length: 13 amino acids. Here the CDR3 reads CASSGSWVETQYF. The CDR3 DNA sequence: TGTGCCAGCAGTGGGAGTTGGGTCGAGACCCAGTACTTC.

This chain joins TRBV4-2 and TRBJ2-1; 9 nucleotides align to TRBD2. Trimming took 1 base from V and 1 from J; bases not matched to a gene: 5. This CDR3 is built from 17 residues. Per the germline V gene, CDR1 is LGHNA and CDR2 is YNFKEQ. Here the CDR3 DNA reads TGTGCCAGCAGCCAAGCGCGGGGGGGAGGGTCCTACAATGAGCAGTTCTTC. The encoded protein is CASSQARGGGSYNEQFF.

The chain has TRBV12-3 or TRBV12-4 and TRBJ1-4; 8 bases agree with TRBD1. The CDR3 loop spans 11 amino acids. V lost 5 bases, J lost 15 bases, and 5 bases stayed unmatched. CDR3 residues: CASSPDRAMFF. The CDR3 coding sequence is TGTGCCAGCAGTCCGGACAGGGCGATGTTTTTT.

Here the CDR3 DNA reads TGTGCCAGCAGCGCTCTGAGAGCGGGGGGGCTCTCCAATGAGCAGTTCTTC. Its protein is CASSALRAGGLSNEQFF. J is TRBJ2-1 and V is TRBV9, with 10 positions matching TRBD2. The germline V gene has CDR1 SGDLS and CDR2 YYNGEE. J gave up 6 bases and V 3 bases, and 12 bases lay outside the gene matches. This CDR3 comprises 17 residues.